This record looks at one T cell receptor (beta chain) sequence and its context. Antigen unknown. These data are taken from a study of T-cell memory formation after mild COVID-19. Study summary: The two donors had largely donor-specific TCR clusters. General study findings and limits: A second wave expanding day 15 to 37 was CD4+-biased; contracting clones were balanced. SARS-CoV-2 specificity of second-wave clones peaking day 37 was unconfirmed.

The CDR3 runs 14 residues. Germline values: CDR1 MNHEY, CDR2 SVGAGI. Trimming stripped 6 bases from V and 3 bases from J, with 14 bases between. Constant-segment primers and 5'RACE yielded cDNA libraries for TCR alpha and TCR beta, each carrying sample barcodes and UMIs. TCRdb re-called the 5' RACE reads through MiXCR, storing one row per CDR3 protein. Of around 470,000 distinct CDR3 sequences in the sample, around 18% were seen once. The chain couples TRBV6-5 to TRBJ1-1; D is undetermined. The TCR was taken from an adult woman who had mild COVID-19 (a few samples of this study predate the infection). Cell type and time point are not known. The specimen was PBMCs or a T cell subset sorted from them (not recorded which). The CDR3 reads CASSWPRADTEAFF. The CDR3 bases are TGTGCCAGCAGCTGGCCTCGAGCGGACACTGAAGCTTTCTTT.